There are a few counts of the clone carrying this T cell receptor beta chain. Its specificity is unknown. The PCR used 60 Vbeta and 13 Jbeta primers. This table comes from immunoSEQ multiplex PCR, and its TCRdb copy is limited to in-frame clones, with some not included. The data show 110,000 to 150,000 clones, roughly four fifths seen once. The entry originates in a study of cytomegalovirus exposure and HLA in healthy donors. These donors, healthy bone marrow donors, were studied. Whole-study results and caveats: What a later analysis showed was that several of the most significant clusters appeared linked to common viral pathogens. High specificity and sensitivity for cytomegalovirus status were reported for the classifier. The study assumed roughly uniform donor sequencing depth for presence/absence analyses.

The CDR3 sequence is 14 residues long. With 0 bases removed from V and 6 bases from J, the gap between germline ends came to 11 bases. Looked up from germline, CDR1 is LGHNA and CDR2 is YSLEER. This TCR was recovered from a woman aged 55-69 years in good health and CMV-seropositive. The chain has TRBV4-3 and TRBJ1-1; unclear D gene. Sequenced material: PBMCs. The CDR3 is CASSQDSYRAEAFF. CDR3 bases: TGCGCCAGCAGCCAAGATTCCTACCGGGCTGAAGCTTTCTTT.